The T cell receptor (beta chain) described here comes from a study of cytomegalovirus exposure and HLA in healthy donors. Vbeta (60) and Jbeta (13) primers were used in the PCR. Sequenced by immunoSEQ multiplex PCR; TCRdb stores in-frame clones only, minus some. The repertoire holds approximately 160,000 clones, with 68% as singletons. Healthy bone marrow donors made up the cohort. These donors counted as nominally healthy when sampled, but unrecorded immune exposures were likely. The sequence was collected from a woman between 18 and 30 years old in good health and CMV-seropositive. The specimen was PBMCs.

Here the CDR3 DNA reads TGTGCCAGCAGTCCGAGGAGCGGGAGGGCCGTCTACGAGCAGTACTTC. Amino acids: CASSPRSGRAVYEQYF. The genes are TRBV4-2 and TRBJ2-7; 10 nucleotides agree with TRBD2. This CDR3 region has 16 residues. In germline, CDR1 is LGHNA, CDR2 YNFKEQ. The V segment lost 6 bases and the J segment 3 bases; nucleotides outside the gene matches: 11.